A single sample is the source of the 26 T cell receptor beta chains below, sequenced in a study of CD8 T cells in Susac syndrome. With random hexamers, roughly 0.5 to 1 ug RNA was reverse transcribed. TCRdb fed the immunoSEQ multiplex PCR reads into MiXCR, producing one record per CDR3 protein. Altogether roughly 150,000 distinct CDR3 sequences are present, about 95% being singletons, with the ten largest covering 0.15% to 0.2%. Material for sequencing was CD8+ T cells from PBMCs. The origin of the receptors is a human donor with Susac syndrome.

V gene TRBV28 combines with J gene TRBJ2-5; 7 bases match TRBD1. J was trimmed by 8 bases and V by 8 bases; bases with no gene match: 17. The CDR3 length is 15 residues. CDR1 and CDR2 from the germline V gene are MDHEN and SYDVKM. The CDR3 protein is CASSSGNDREGTQYF. In nucleotides, the CDR3 is TGTGCCAGCTCCTCGGGGAATGACAGGGAAGGAACCCAGTACTTC.

The genes are TRBV27 and TRBJ1-2; the D gene is possibly TRBD1 (6 bases). The germline V gene encodes CDR1 MNHEY and CDR2 SMNVEV (reference sequence). Trimming stripped 2 bases from V and 0 bases from J, with 7 bases between. This CDR3 comprises 14 residues. The CDR3 coding sequence is TGTGCCAGCAGTTTAACAGGGACTAACTATGGCTACACCTTC. The encoded protein is CASSLTGTNYGYTF.

V and J are TRBV15 and TRBJ2-3; 10 bases line up with TRBD2. The CDR3 is 18 amino acids. Trimming at V came to 0 bases and at J to 2 bases, leaving 8 bases not matched to a gene. Germline CDR1 and CDR2: LNHNV and YYDKDF (reference sequence). The chain's CDR3 is CATSREGSSGSHTDTQYF. The CDR3, as DNA: TGTGCCACCAGCAGAGAAGGGTCTAGCGGGAGCCACACAGATACGCAGTATTTT.

V is TRBV15 and J is TRBJ2-2; 7 nucleotides agree with TRBD1. V was clipped by 1 base and J by 3 bases; unmatched bases: 11. Germline V gives CDR1 LNHNV, CDR2 YYDKDF (reference sequence). The CDR3 totals 18 residues. DNA of the CDR3: TGTGCCACCAGCAGAGTAACAGGGGTCCTACGGTACACCGGGGAGCTGTTTTTT. This gives the protein CATSRVTGVLRYTGELFF.

This rearrangement joins TRBV7-8 to TRBJ2-7; the D gene is possibly TRBD1 (6 bases). The CDR3 covers 14 residues. In germline, CDR1 is SGHVS, CDR2 FQNEAQ. The V end lost 7 bases, the J end lost 4 bases, and 17 bases lay between the germline ends. CDR3 sequence reads: CASTPQGPRYEQYF. CDR3 sequence (DNA): TGTGCCAGCACTCCACAGGGCCCGCGTTACGAGCAGTACTTC.

This clonotype occurred once. CDR3 residues: CASSLTAGEQYF. In DNA form, the CDR3 reads TGTGCCAGCAGCCTGACAGCCGGCGAGCAGTACTTC. This chain connects TRBV6-1 to TRBJ2-7, with D perhaps TRBD1 (5 bases). This CDR3 region has 12 residues. Per the germline V gene, CDR1 is MNHNS and CDR2 is SASEGT. V was clipped by 6 bases and J by 6 bases, with 12 bases between them.

The gene calls are TRBV9 and TRBJ2-1; the D gene is possibly TRBD2 (6 bases). Germline V CDR1 and CDR2: SGDLS, YYNGEE. The CDR3 is 16 amino acids. Trimming pared 0 bases from V and 2 bases from J, leaving 12 bases between. CDR3 bases: TGTGCCAGCAGCGTAGTTGGAGGGAATCCCTACAATGAGCAGTTCTTC. It codes for CASSVVGGNPYNEQFF.

The count of this clonotype is one. CDR3 in amino acids: CASTNSGRVTDTQYF. In nucleotides, the CDR3 is TGTGCCAGCACCAATAGCGGGAGGGTGACAGATACGCAGTATTTT. The chain combines TRBV7-6 with TRBJ2-3; TRBD2 matches at 11 bases. V gave up 7 bases and J gave up 3 bases; unmatched junction bases: 6. The CDR3 sequence is 15 residues long. Germline values: CDR1 SGHVS, CDR2 FNYEAQ.

This chain links TRBV20-1 with TRBJ2-7; D is possibly TRBD1 (5 bases). This CDR3 is 14 amino acids long. Deletions cut 4 bases from V and 3 bases from J, with 16 bases between. Germline V gives CDR1 DFQATT, CDR2 SNEGSKA (reference sequence). CDR3 in DNA: TGCAGTGCTACCACTATCTCGGACAACTACGAGCAGTACTTC. Protein sequence: CSATTISDNYEQYF.

A few counts support this clonotype. The chain links TRBV28 to TRBJ2-5; D is possibly TRBD2 (6 bases). CDR1 is MDHEN, CDR2 SYDVKM, per germline. V was clipped by 4 bases and J by 5 bases, with 8 bases between them. This CDR3 comprises 12 residues. The CDR3 region has the DNA TGTGCCAGCAGTTATGGAGGGGAGACCCAGTACTTC. Its translation is CASSYGGETQYF.

This chain's CDR3 is CASSQDPLAGGPGEQYF. In DNA, the CDR3 is TGTGCCAGCAGCCAAGACCCACTAGCGGGAGGGCCCGGCGAGCAGTACTTC. The V and J genes are TRBV3-1 and TRBJ2-7; 13 nucleotides line up with TRBD2. Germline V gene sequence: CDR1 LGHDT, CDR2 YNNKEL (reference sequence). Trimming cost V 0 bases and J 6 bases; bases outside gene matches: 8. The CDR3 is 17 amino acids.

The chain uses TRBV7-9 and TRBJ2-5, with 9 bases matching TRBD2. V lost 4 bases and J lost 2; bases outside the gene matches: 5. Germline V CDR1 and CDR2: SEHNR, FQNEAQ (reference sequence). CDR3 length: 15 amino acids. The CDR3 loop reads CASSSGLAPQETQYF. CDR3 bases: TGTGCCAGCAGCTCCGGACTAGCGCCTCAAGAGACCCAGTACTTC. The whole variable domain, remainder taken from reference TRBV7-9 and TRBJ2-5, is DTGVSQNPRHKITKRGQNVTFRCDPISEHNRLYWYRQTLGQGPEFLTYFQNEAQLEKSRLLSDRFSAERPKGSFSTLEIQRTEQGDSAMYLCASSSGLAPQETQYFGPGTRLLVL.

The V and J genes are TRBV7-3 and TRBJ2-1; TRBD2 aligns across 7 bases. Germline loops: CDR1 SGHTA, CDR2 FQGTGA. Losses at the gene ends were 9 bases for V and 0 bases for J; bases not matched to a gene: 8. The CDR3 runs to 15 residues. This CDR3 is CASSSGGSSYNEQFF. The CDR3 DNA sequence: TGTGCCAGTTCCAGTGGCGGGAGCTCCTACAATGAGCAGTTCTTC. The complete variable domain, with remaining parts taken from reference TRBV7-3 and TRBJ2-1, reads GAGVSQTPSNKVTEKGKYVELRCDPISGHTALYWYRQSLGQGPEFLIYFQGTGAADDSGLPNDRFFAVRPEGSVSTLKIQRTERGDSAVYLCASSSGGSSYNEQFFGPGTRLTVL.

This clonotype has just one count. The V gene is TRBV5-6, the J gene TRBJ2-7, with 8 nucleotides matching TRBD1. This CDR3 contains 14 residues. With 3 bases clipped from V and 3 bases from J, the junction kept 5 bases outside the gene matches. Germline V gene sequence: CDR1 SGHDT, CDR2 YYEEEE. CDR3 amino acids: CASSSTDRDYEQYF. CDR3 bases: TGTGCCAGCAGCTCGACGGACAGGGACTACGAGCAGTACTTC.

The chain carries TRBV1 and TRBJ2-3; TRBD2 is the table's D call, not checked against the DNA. TRBV1 is deemed a pseudogene. CDR3 size: 14 residues. CDR3 in DNA: TGCACCAGCAGCCTTGCGGGAGCCCGAGATACGCAGTATTTT. Residues: CTSSLAGARDTQYF.

The gene calls are TRBV24-1 and TRBJ2-2; the D is unclear. Germline V gives CDR1 KGHDR, CDR2 SFDVKD. The V and J ends lost 1 base and 5 bases respectively, with 4 bases between them. This CDR3 comprises 13 residues. The CDR3 DNA follows: TGTGCCACCAGTGATTTTGGGACCGGGGAGCTGTTTTTT. It codes for CATSDFGTGELFF.

The chain joins TRBV24-1 to TRBJ2-3; 7 bases are shared with TRBD1. The CDR3 has 14 amino acids. Unmatched junction bases numbered 8, after V lost 9 bases and J lost 3 bases. CDR1 is KGHDR, CDR2 SFDVKD, per germline. In DNA form, the CDR3 reads TGTGCCACCTCTGACAGGGCTCTGACAGATACGCAGTATTTT. It translates to CATSDRALTDTQYF.

This chain connects TRBV4-2 to TRBJ2-2; D is possibly TRBD2 (6 bases). The germline CDR1 and CDR2 sequences are LGHNA and YNFKEQ. V dropped 8 bases and J dropped 5 bases, with 18 bases sitting between them. This CDR3 comprises 15 residues. Written as DNA, the CDR3 is TGTGCCAGCGGGGGACCTAGCGTAGGGACCGGGGAGCTGTTTTTT. It encodes CASGGPSVGTGELFF.

The V call is TRBV28, the J call TRBJ2-3, with D possibly called TRBD1 or TRBD2 (5 bases each). Germline V gene lookup returns CDR1 MDHEN and CDR2 SYDVKM. This CDR3 has 14 amino acids. The V end was cut by 3 bases, the J end by 6 bases, with 13 bases between. CDR3 bases: TGTGCCAGCAGTTTTGGGCAGGGCGGGGATACGCAGTATTTT. Residues: CASSFGQGGDTQYF.

This chain connects TRBV14 to TRBJ2-5, with 9 nucleotides matching TRBD1. This CDR3 region has 14 residues. The V gene's germline CDR1 is SGHDN and CDR2 FVKESK. The junction had 4 bases not matched to a gene; V was cut back by 4 bases and J by 4 bases. CDR3 protein: CASSPGQGRETQYF. The CDR3 coding sequence is TGTGCCAGCAGCCCCGGACAGGGGAGAGAGACCCAGTACTTC.

The chain has TRBV2 and TRBJ2-7; 9 bases are shared with TRBD1. This CDR3 comprises 16 residues. In germline, CDR1 is SNHLY, CDR2 FYNNEI. Trimming cost V 4 bases and J 0 bases; bases outside gene matches: 7. Here the CDR3 reads CASSGPGTGFSYEQYF. CDR3 in DNA: TGTGCCAGCAGTGGACCCGGGACAGGGTTCTCCTACGAGCAGTACTTC.

The chain combines TRBV27 with TRBJ2-7, with D possibly matching TRBD1 (5 bases). Germline-derived CDR1 and CDR2 are MNHEY and SMNVEV (reference sequence). The CDR3 totals 12 residues. V was clipped by 6 bases and J by 4 bases, with 10 bases between them. The CDR3 spells CASRSGMYEQYF. CDR3 nucleotides: TGTGCCAGCAGGTCAGGGATGTACGAGCAGTACTTC.

In its sample, this clonotype was seen a few times. The rearrangement joins TRBV12-3 or TRBV12-4 to TRBJ2-3; 8 bases align to TRBD2. Germline trimming cut 5 bases from V and 3 bases from J; bases unmatched to any gene: 4. The CDR3 is 14 amino acids. The CDR3 protein is CASSPGGGTDTQYF. The CDR3 DNA is TGTGCCAGCAGTCCCGGGGGGGGTACAGATACGCAGTATTTT.

The gene calls are TRBV12-3 or TRBV12-4 and TRBJ2-7; D is perhaps TRBD2 (7 bases). Trimming cost V 6 bases and J 2 bases, with 17 bases left between them. The CDR3 sequence is 15 residues long. CDR3 loop: CASSIGGDPTYEQYF. CDR3 coding DNA: TGTGCCAGCAGCATAGGGGGGGACCCCACCTACGAGCAGTACTTC.

This clonotype was seen just once. Here the CDR3 DNA reads TGTGCCATCCTTGGACACCTTACCTCTGGGGCCAACGTCCTGACTTTC. It specifies CAILGHLTSGANVLTF. The chain is built from TRBV2 and TRBJ2-6, with D possibly being TRBD1 (5 bases). CDR1 is SNHLY, CDR2 FYNNEI, per germline. The V end was cut by 10 bases, the J end by 0 bases, with 16 bases between. The length of the CDR3 is 16 residues.

The gene calls are TRBV9 and TRBJ2-7; D is unresolved. The CDR3 sequence is 14 residues long. The germline gives CDR1 SGDLS, CDR2 YYNGEE. V was clipped by 3 bases and J by 0 bases, with 10 bases between them. The CDR3 nucleotides are TGTGCCAGCAGCGCCTTCTCCGCCTCCTACGAGCAGTACTTC. Translated: CASSAFSASYEQYF.